The source of this T cell receptor (beta chain) is a study of blood T cells in healthy people across ages. Points from the study as a whole: Diversity was higher, and naive CD4+ cells more numerous, in long-lived donors than in aged donors. Considered underestimates were the diversity estimates obtained from one million T cells. Bulk PBMC profiling left naive and antigen-experienced comparisons inconclusive.

The CDR3 contains 13 residues. The V gene's germline CDR1 is SGHAT and CDR2 FQDESV (reference sequence). V was clipped by 0 bases and J by 9 bases, with 12 bases between them. Notes on this clonotype: The antigen remains undetermined.

Alongside a J-beta primer mix, a sample-barcoded 5' primer served in a second PCR lasting roughly 7 to 11 cycles. Researchers report that a template-switch adaptor with 12 random nucleotides tagged each cDNA molecule. MiXCR, applied by TCRdb to the 5' RACE reads, yields one record per CDR3 protein. There are 850,000 to 1,000,000 distinct CDR3 sequences in the sample; about 51% occur only once, and 20% to 25% lies in the top ten. Sequenced material: blood. This sequence joins TRBV11-1 and TRBJ2-7, with D hard to call. The sequence was obtained from a woman aged 55-69 years in good health. The CDR3 bases are TGTGCCAGCAGCTTAGCGAACATACAGTTGCAGTACTTC. As protein: CASSLANIQLQYF.